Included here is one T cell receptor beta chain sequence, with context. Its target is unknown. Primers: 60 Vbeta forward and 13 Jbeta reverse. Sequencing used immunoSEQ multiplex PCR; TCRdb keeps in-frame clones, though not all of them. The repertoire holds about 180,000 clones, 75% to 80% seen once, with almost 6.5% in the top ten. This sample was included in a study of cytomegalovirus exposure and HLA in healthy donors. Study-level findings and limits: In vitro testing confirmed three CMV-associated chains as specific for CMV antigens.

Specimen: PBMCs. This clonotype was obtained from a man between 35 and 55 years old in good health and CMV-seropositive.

The CDR3 DNA reads TGTGCCAGCAGTGAAGGTGTTAGCGGGAGTTACGAGCAGTACTTC. Residues: CASSEGVSGSYEQYF. The genes are TRBV6-1 and TRBJ2-7, with 9 bases that match TRBD2. The CDR3 runs to 15 residues. V gave up 1 base and J gave up 4 bases; unmatched junction bases: 5. Per germline, CDR1 MNHNS and CDR2 SASEGT.